This T cell receptor (beta chain) is drawn from a study of T cell repertoires in cytomegalovirus infection. About the study: It can be stated that public TCR beta signatures indicated CMV infection as well as a matching HLA type. General study points: Within the response measured ex vivo, HLA-C-restricted CMV-specific TCR beta clonotypes were dominant. Totalled public TCR beta family frequency picked out people who carried CMV plus the relevant HLA.

TCRdb used MiXCR to reprocess the reads, holding one entry per CDR3 protein. Among roughly 640,000 distinct CDR3 sequences listed, 20% to 25% were seen once. Many counts were recorded for this clonotype. Its antigen is currently unknown. The CDR3 loop spans 12 amino acids. CDR1 is DFQATT and CDR2 is SNEGSKA in the germline V gene (reference sequence). The sequence was collected from a human donor in good health (CMV status not recorded). Some clones in this sample may be carry-over from other donors' samples. The chain couples TRBV20-1 to TRBJ1-1, with TRBD1 as a possible D gene (5 bases). Sequencing used CD8+ T cells from PBMCs. This CDR3 reads CRGQGSYTEAFF. The CDR3, as DNA: TGCAGGGGGCAGGGCTCATACACTGAAGCTTTCTTT.